These 16 T cell receptor beta chains originate from one sample sequenced in a study of T cells in Graves' hyperthyroidism and ophthalmopathy. What was amplified from RNA transcripts were TCR beta CDR3 regions. The HTBI set primed first-round TCR CDR3 RT-PCR. TCRdb re-called the multiplex PCR reads through MiXCR, storing one row per CDR3 protein. The sample lists more than 350,000 distinct CDR3 sequences, approximately 14% occurring once. The sample consisted of blood. These receptors were taken from a young woman with Graves' ophthalmopathy.

The rearrangement links TRBV6-1 to TRBJ2-3; D perhaps matches TRBD2 (6 bases). CDR3 length: 15 amino acids. Germline V CDR1 and CDR2: MNHNS, SASEGT. The ends were cut back, 0 bases at V and 4 bases at J, with 11 bases in the middle. CDR3 loop: CASSEARGMADTQYF. CDR3 nucleotides: TGTGCCAGCAGTGAAGCTCGGGGGATGGCAGATACGCAGTATTTT.

This clonotype was counted many times. The chain couples TRBV28 to TRBJ1-2; TRBD1 is a possible D gene (5 bases). Trimming cost V 3 bases and J 5 bases, with 7 bases left between them. The germline CDR1 and CDR2 sequences are MDHEN and SYDVKM. This CDR3 contains 12 residues. The CDR3: CASSLTAYGYTF. In nucleotides, the CDR3 is TGTGCCAGCAGTTTGACAGCATATGGCTACACCTTC.

As for this clonotype: A read error may produce the germline difference seen at one junction end. The CDR3: CASSALAGGLQETPYF. The CDR3 DNA is TGTGCCAGCAGTGCGCTAGCGGGGGGACTCCAAGAGACCCCGTACTTC. This rearrangement joins TRBV6-1 to TRBJ2-5, with TRBD2 identical over 11 bases. Germline assignment: CDR1 MNHNS and CDR2 SASEGT. This CDR3 has 16 residues.

The rearrangement links TRBV20-1 to TRBJ2-6; TRBD2 is a possible D gene (6 bases). This CDR3 is 14 amino acids long. Trimming stripped 6 bases from V and 6 bases from J, with 15 bases between. Germline CDR1 is DFQATT and CDR2 is SNEGSKA (reference sequence). Here the CDR3 DNA reads TGCAGTGCCCGATCTGGGACTGAGGCCAACGTCCTGACTTTC. Its protein is CSARSGTEANVLTF.

This rearrangement joins TRBV15 to TRBJ2-5; no clear D. From germline, CDR1 is LNHNV and CDR2 YYDKDF (reference sequence). The V and J ends lost 5 bases and 5 bases respectively, with 12 bases between them. This CDR3 has 13 amino acids. The CDR3: CATSLEYTETQYF. The CDR3 region has the DNA TGTGCCACCAGCCTCGAATATACGGAGACCCAGTACTTC.

This clonotype has a count of ten or more. The V gene is TRBV3-1, the J gene TRBJ2-7; D is unclear. This CDR3 has 14 residues. V lost 4 bases, J lost 0 bases, and 10 bases lay in between. CDR1 LGHDT and CDR2 YNNKEL come from the germline V gene (reference sequence). CDR3 DNA sequence: TGTGCCAGCAGCCCCGACATGATCTCCTACGAGCAGTACTTC. As protein: CASSPDMISYEQYF.

The chain links TRBV4-2 to TRBJ1-1; D may be TRBD1 (5 bases). V was cut by 3 bases and J by 12 bases, with 17 bases left in between. This CDR3 region has 13 residues. The V gene's germline CDR1 is LGHNA and CDR2 YNFKEQ. In DNA, the CDR3 is TGTGCCAGCAGCCACCACGAGACAGTATTACCTTTCTTT. Protein sequence: CASSHHETVLPFF.

This clonotype was recorded at least ten times. The genes are TRBV12-3 or TRBV12-4 and TRBJ2-3; 11 bases are shared with TRBD2. V lost 5 bases and J lost 4; bases outside the gene matches: 8. The CDR3 runs 16 residues. This CDR3 reads CASSTSPGLAADTQYF. CDR3 nucleotide sequence: TGTGCCAGCAGTACATCACCGGGACTAGCGGCAGATACGCAGTATTTT.

In this sample, this clonotype turned up many times. V is TRBV7-2 and J is TRBJ2-7; the match to TRBD1 covers 10 bases. The CDR3 is 15 amino acids. The V segment lost 5 bases and the J segment 2 bases; nucleotides outside the gene matches: 6. Germline CDR1 is SGHTA and CDR2 is FQGNSA. CDR3 nucleotide sequence: TGTGCCAGCAGCATTACCGGGACAGGGGCCTACGAGCAGTACTTC. Protein product: CASSITGTGAYEQYF.

This clonotype was counted at least ten times. The V call is TRBV2, the J call TRBJ2-7; tentatively, D is TRBD2 (6 bases). V was cut by 5 bases and J by 6 bases, with 17 bases left in between. In germline, CDR1 is SNHLY, CDR2 FYNNEI. CDR3 length: 14 residues. As DNA, the CDR3 is TGTGCCAGCAGTCTAAGACTAGTAACGGGCGAGCAGTACTTC. It codes for CASSLRLVTGEQYF.

This clonotype was observed at least ten times. This chain connects TRBV20-1 to TRBJ1-6, with TRBD1 matching 7 bases. Looked up from germline, CDR1 is DFQATT and CDR2 is SNEGSKA (reference sequence). V dropped 6 bases and J dropped 7; count of bases not matched to a gene: 12. The CDR3 is 15 amino acids. The CDR3 is CSASTRTGSNSPLHF. The CDR3 DNA sequence: TGCAGTGCCAGCACTCGGACAGGCTCCAATTCACCCCTCCACTTT.

This clonotype was detected a few times. CDR3 region: CASSQTRDSYNEQFF. CDR3 DNA: TGTGCCAGCAGCCAAACTAGGGACTCCTACAATGAGCAGTTCTTC. This chain links TRBV4-2 with TRBJ2-1; D perhaps matches TRBD2 (5 bases). The CDR3 spans 15 residues. The germline V and J ends were trimmed by 2 bases and 0 bases, with 8 bases remaining between them. Germline V gives CDR1 LGHNA, CDR2 YNFKEQ.

The sample holds many counts of this clonotype. The chain employs TRBV18 and TRBJ2-7, with 10 positions matching TRBD2. Germline values: CDR1 KGHSH, CDR2 LQKENI. Germline trimming cut 6 bases from V and 4 bases from J; bases unmatched to any gene: 6. CDR3 size: 14 residues. CDR3 sequence reads: CASSAGTSAYEQYF. The CDR3 nucleotides read TGTGCCAGCTCGGCCGGGACTAGCGCTTACGAGCAGTACTTC.

This clonotype was detected ten times or more. J is TRBJ2-3 and V is TRBV24-1, with D possibly being TRBD1 or TRBD2 (6 bases each). The CDR3 consists of 14 residues. Germline CDR1 is KGHDR and CDR2 is SFDVKD. Between the trimmed V and J ends, which lost 8 bases and 5 bases, there was a span of 16 bases. The CDR3 DNA follows: TGTGCCACCATGGAGGGGGGCGCCGGAGATACGCAGTATTTT. It encodes CATMEGGAGDTQYF.

This clonotype was seen repeatedly, ten times or more. The CDR3: CASRRTGLNEQYF. In DNA form, the CDR3 reads TGTGCCAGCAGAAGGACAGGGTTGAACGAGCAGTACTTC. The V gene is TRBV12-3 or TRBV12-4, the J gene TRBJ2-7, with 8 bases identical to TRBD1. The CDR3 consists of 13 residues. After removal of 6 bases from V and 5 bases from J, the junction contained 6 bases not matched to a gene.

This clonotype was observed a few times. J is TRBJ2-1 and V is TRBV30; perhaps TRBD2 as D (7 bases). The CDR3 consists of 16 residues. Per the germline V gene, CDR1 is GTSNPN and CDR2 is SVGIG (reference sequence). V was cut by 2 bases and J by 6 bases, with 20 bases left in between. CDR3 sequence (DNA): TGTGCCTGGAGTAGGGGGGGGGGGGCCTTTGGCAATGAGCAGTTCTTC. This translates into CAWSRGGGAFGNEQFF.